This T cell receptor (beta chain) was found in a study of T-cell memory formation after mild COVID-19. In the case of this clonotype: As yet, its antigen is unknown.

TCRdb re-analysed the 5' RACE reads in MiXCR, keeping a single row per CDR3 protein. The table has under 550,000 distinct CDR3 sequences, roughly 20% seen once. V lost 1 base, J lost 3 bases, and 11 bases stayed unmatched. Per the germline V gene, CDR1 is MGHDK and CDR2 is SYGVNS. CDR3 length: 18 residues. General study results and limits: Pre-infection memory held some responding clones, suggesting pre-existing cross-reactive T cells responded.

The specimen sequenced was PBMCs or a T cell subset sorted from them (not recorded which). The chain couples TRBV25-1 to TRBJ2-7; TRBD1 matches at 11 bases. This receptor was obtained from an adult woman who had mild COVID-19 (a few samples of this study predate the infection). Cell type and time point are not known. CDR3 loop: CASSEWTGGKTEIYEQYF. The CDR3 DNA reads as TGTGCCAGCAGTGAATGGACAGGGGGCAAGACGGAGATCTACGAGCAGTACTTC.